This T cell receptor beta chain was captured in a study of cytomegalovirus exposure and HLA in healthy donors. Primers for the PCR totalled 60 Vbeta and 13 Jbeta. Method: immunoSEQ multiplex PCR; TCRdb's copy keeps in-frame clones and lacks some. The table has 210,000 or so clones, 85% to 90% seen once. There are 17 residues in the CDR3. V was cut by 4 bases and J by 5 bases, with 20 bases left in between. Germline V gene sequence: CDR1 SNHLY, CDR2 FYNNEI. This rearrangement joins TRBV2 to TRBJ2-2, with D possibly being TRBD1 (7 bases). The source is a man aged 25-45 years in good health and CMV-seronegative. Input material: PBMCs. The CDR3 loop is CASSGIGQEGGTGELFF. The CDR3 nucleotides are TGTGCCAGCAGTGGGATAGGACAGGAAGGGGGGACCGGGGAGCTGTTTTTT.